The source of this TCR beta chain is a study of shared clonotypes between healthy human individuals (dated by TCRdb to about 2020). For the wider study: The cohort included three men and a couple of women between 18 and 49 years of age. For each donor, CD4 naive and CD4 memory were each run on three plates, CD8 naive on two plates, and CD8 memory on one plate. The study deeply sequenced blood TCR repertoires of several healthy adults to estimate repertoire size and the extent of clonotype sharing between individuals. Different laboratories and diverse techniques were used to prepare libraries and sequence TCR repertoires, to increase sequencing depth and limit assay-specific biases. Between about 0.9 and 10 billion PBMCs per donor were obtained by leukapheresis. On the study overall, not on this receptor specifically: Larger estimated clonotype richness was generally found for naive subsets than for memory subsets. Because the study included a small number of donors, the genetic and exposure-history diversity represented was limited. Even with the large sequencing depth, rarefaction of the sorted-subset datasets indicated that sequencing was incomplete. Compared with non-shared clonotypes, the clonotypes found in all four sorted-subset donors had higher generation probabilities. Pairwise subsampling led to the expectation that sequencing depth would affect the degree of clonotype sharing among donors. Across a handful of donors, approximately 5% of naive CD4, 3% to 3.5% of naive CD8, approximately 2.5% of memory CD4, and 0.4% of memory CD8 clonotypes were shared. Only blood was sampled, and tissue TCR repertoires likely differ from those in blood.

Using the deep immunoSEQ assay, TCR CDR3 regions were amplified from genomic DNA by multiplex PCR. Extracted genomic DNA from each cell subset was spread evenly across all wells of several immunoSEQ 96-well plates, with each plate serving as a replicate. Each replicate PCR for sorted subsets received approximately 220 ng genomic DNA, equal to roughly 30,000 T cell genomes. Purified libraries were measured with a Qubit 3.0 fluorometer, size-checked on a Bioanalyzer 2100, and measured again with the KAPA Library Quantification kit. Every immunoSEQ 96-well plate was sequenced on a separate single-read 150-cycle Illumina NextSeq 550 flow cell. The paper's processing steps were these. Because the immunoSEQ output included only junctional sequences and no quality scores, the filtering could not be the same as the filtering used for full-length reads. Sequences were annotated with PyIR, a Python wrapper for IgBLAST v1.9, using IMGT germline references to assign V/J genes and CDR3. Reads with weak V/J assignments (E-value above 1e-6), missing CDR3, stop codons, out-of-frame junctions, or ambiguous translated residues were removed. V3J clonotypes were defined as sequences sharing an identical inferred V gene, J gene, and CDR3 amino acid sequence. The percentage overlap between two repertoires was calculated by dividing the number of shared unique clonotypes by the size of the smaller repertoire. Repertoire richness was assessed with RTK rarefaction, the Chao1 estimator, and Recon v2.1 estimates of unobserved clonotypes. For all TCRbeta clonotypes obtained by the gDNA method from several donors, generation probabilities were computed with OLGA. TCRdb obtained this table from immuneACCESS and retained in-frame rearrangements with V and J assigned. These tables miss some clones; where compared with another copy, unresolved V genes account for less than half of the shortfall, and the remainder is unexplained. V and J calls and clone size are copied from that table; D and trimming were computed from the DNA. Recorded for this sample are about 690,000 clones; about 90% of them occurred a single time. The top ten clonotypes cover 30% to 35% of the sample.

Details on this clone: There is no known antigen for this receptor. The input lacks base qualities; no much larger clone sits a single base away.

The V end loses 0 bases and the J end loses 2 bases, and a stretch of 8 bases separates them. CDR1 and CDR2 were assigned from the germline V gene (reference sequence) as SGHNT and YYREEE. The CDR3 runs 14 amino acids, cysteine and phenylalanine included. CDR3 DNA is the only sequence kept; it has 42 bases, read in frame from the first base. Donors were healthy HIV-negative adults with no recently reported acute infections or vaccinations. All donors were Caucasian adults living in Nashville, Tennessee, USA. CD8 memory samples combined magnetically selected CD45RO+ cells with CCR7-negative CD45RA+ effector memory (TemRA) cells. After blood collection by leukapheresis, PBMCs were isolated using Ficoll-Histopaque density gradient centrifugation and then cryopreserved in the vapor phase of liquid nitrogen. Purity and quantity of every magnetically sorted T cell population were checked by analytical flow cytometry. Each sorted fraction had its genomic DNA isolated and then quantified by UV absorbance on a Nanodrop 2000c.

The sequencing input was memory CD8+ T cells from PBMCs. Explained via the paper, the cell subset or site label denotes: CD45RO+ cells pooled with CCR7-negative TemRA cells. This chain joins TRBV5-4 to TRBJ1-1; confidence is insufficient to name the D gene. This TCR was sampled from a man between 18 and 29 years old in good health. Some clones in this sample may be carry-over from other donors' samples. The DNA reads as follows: TGTGCCAGCAGCTTGGGTCCGGACAACACTGAAGCTTTCTTT. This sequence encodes CASSLGPDNTEAFF.